Given below is one T cell receptor beta chain in context. The CDR3 has 13 residues. Trimming cost V 2 bases and J 1 base, with 6 bases left between them. This entry is derived from a study of blood T cell repertoires in COVID-19. The wider study: From the United States, Italy and Spain came samples of acute and convalescent COVID-19. Sources were T cells, B-cell-depleted T cells, or PBMCs; the material itself was cDNA or gDNA.

Original methodology: Reference gene primer amplification in the assay estimated nucleated cell counts. Profiled with immunoSEQ multiplex PCR; TCRdb holds only in-frame clones, not every one. V, J and clone size reflect that table, while D and trimming were determined from the DNA. The sample includes about 110,000 clones, roughly 90% of them seen just once. This receptor was obtained from a woman aged 70-85 years who had recovered from COVID-19. Specimen: peripheral blood. The chain recombines TRBV23-1 with TRBJ2-7; D possibly corresponds to TRBD1 (5 bases). TRBV23-1 is reported as an ORF; its role is uncertain. CDR3 nucleotide sequence: TGCGCCAGCAGTCAAAAGGGGTCCTACGAGCAGTACTTC. Translation gives CASSQKGSYEQYF.